The 23 T cell receptor beta chains given below trace back to one sample, sequenced in a study of cytomegalovirus exposure and HLA in healthy donors. The PCR ran on 60 Vbeta and 13 Jbeta primers. The method was immunoSEQ multiplex PCR; TCRdb's version includes in-frame clones alone and lacks a portion of them. The data hold approximately 190,000 clones, with 78% observed a single time. The source material was PBMCs. The receptors shown here come from a woman aged 30 to 39 in good health and CMV-seropositive.

The chain is built from TRBV4-1 and TRBJ2-6, with a possible D match to TRBD1 (7 bases). The germline V gene has CDR1 MGHRA and CDR2 YSYEKL. The CDR3 extends over 18 amino acids. The V and J ends lost 4 bases and 1 base respectively, with 17 bases between them. Here the CDR3 DNA reads TGCGCCAGCAGCCGCCAGACAGGGAGGAGGTCTGGGGCCAACGTCCTGACTTTC. Protein: CASSRQTGRRSGANVLTF.

The V call is TRBV6-5, the J call TRBJ1-6, with TRBD1 as a possible D gene (5 bases). In germline, CDR1 is MNHEY, CDR2 SVGAGI. The CDR3 is made up of 14 amino acids. V shed 2 bases and J shed 10 bases, with 12 bases lying between them. CDR3 protein: CASSYKPQGSPLHF. For the CDR3, the DNA is TGTGCCAGCAGTTACAAGCCGCAGGGATCACCCCTCCACTTT.

J is TRBJ2-1 and V is TRBV5-1, with a tentative D call TRBD2 (5 bases). CDR1 is SGHRS and CDR2 is YFSETQ in the germline V gene. The CDR3 sequence is 14 residues long. The V gene lost 1 base and the J gene lost 1 base, with 6 bases spanning the gap. CDR3 sequence (DNA): TGCGCCAGCAGCTTGACGGGGTCCTACAATGAGCAGTTCTTC. It yields the protein CASSLTGSYNEQFF.

This clone has only one observation. The chain carries TRBV5-1 and TRBJ2-6; no clear D. Trimming took off 0 bases at V and 0 bases at J, with 4 bases between the two ends. The CDR3 consists of 15 residues. Germline CDR1 is SGHRS and CDR2 is YFSETQ. The CDR3 bases are TGCGCCAGCAGCTTGGGGCTCTCTGGGGCCAACGTCCTGACTTTC. Translated, it gives CASSLGLSGANVLTF.

The chain links TRBV29-1 to TRBJ2-2, with 8 bases matching TRBD1. The CDR3 is 16 amino acids. V shed 1 base and J 3 bases; nucleotides not matched to a gene: 7. Germline V gives CDR1 SQVTM, CDR2 ANQGSEA. The CDR3, as DNA: TGCAGCGTTGAAGGGGCCAGGGGGCTACACACCGGGGAGCTGTTTTTT. Its translation: CSVEGARGLHTGELFF.

The genes are TRBV5-1 and TRBJ2-1; 13 bases fit TRBD2. J gave up 10 bases and V 5 bases, and 6 bases lay outside the gene matches. CDR1 is SGHRS, CDR2 YFSETQ, per germline. The CDR3 sequence is 14 residues long. The CDR3: CASSLGLAGVEQFF. The CDR3 nucleotides read TGCGCCAGCAGTTTAGGACTAGCGGGAGTCGAGCAGTTCTTC.

V usage is TRBV2 and J usage is TRBJ2-5; 10 bases agree with TRBD2. This CDR3 has 13 residues. Unmatched junction bases numbered 4, after V lost 8 bases and J lost 4 bases. CDR1 and CDR2 (germline): SNHLY, FYNNEI. The CDR3 loop is CASGLAVTETQYF. CDR3 bases: TGTGCCAGCGGACTAGCGGTTACAGAGACCCAGTACTTC.

In its sample, this clone was seen a few times. This chain uses TRBV5-1 with TRBJ2-5; 10 bases align to TRBD1. With V trimmed by 3 bases and J by 3 bases, 2 bases remained unmatched. This CDR3 spans 14 amino acids. CDR1 SGHRS and CDR2 YFSETQ come from the germline V gene. The chain's CDR3 is CASSSGTGEETQYF. Written as DNA, the CDR3 is TGCGCCAGCAGCTCCGGGACAGGGGAAGAGACCCAGTACTTC.

This clone was recorded a few times. The V call is TRBV28, the J call TRBJ2-7; 10 bases line up with TRBD2. Germline CDR1 reads MDHEN; CDR2 reads SYDVKM. Losses at the gene ends were 2 bases for V and 6 bases for J; bases not matched to a gene: 10. This CDR3 spans 16 amino acids. CDR3 sequence (DNA): TGTGCCAGCAGTTTACATGTGGCTAGCGGGAGAGTCGAGCAGTACTTC. It is translated as CASSLHVASGRVEQYF.

The chain uses TRBV20-1 and TRBJ2-3; D not resolved. Trimming took 3 bases from V and 4 from J, leaving 5 bases between them. CDR1 and CDR2 (germline): DFQATT, SNEGSKA (reference sequence). The CDR3 spans 11 residues. CDR3 region: CSASSADTQYF. As DNA, the CDR3 is TGCAGTGCTAGCTCGGCAGATACGCAGTATTTT.

The gene calls are TRBV6-6 and TRBJ2-7, with D maybe TRBD2 (6 bases). CDR1 and CDR2 from the germline V gene are MNHNY and SVGAGI (reference sequence). The CDR3 consists of 14 residues. The V and J ends lost 7 bases and 5 bases respectively, with 18 bases between them. This CDR3 is CASTLGGSGNEQYF. CDR3 DNA: TGTGCCAGCACCTTGGGAGGTAGTGGGAACGAGCAGTACTTC.

This clone was picked up a small number of times. The chain joins TRBV21-1 to TRBJ1-3. TRBV21-1 is noted as a pseudogene. The CDR3 contains 16 residues. CDR3 nucleotide sequence: TGTGCCAGCAGCCGAGCGGAGGCGAACTCTGGAAACACCATATATTTT. Its translation: CASSRAEANSGNTIYF.

The CDR3 sequence is CASRPEMNTEAFF. CDR3 DNA sequence: TGTGCCAGCAGACCAGAAATGAACACTGAAGCTTTCTTT. The chain joins TRBV6-5 to TRBJ1-1; D is unclear. CDR1 MNHEY and CDR2 SVGAGI come from the germline V gene. CDR3 length: 13 residues. Trimming cost V 6 bases and J 0 bases, with 8 bases left between them.

This clone was counted between two and nine times. The chain employs TRBV7-9 and TRBJ2-1, with TRBD2 matching over 13 bases. Germline V gene lookup returns CDR1 SEHNR and CDR2 FQNEAQ (reference sequence). V shed 3 bases and J 0 bases; nucleotides not matched to a gene: 8. There are 19 residues in the CDR3. In DNA, the CDR3 is TGTGCCAGCAGCTTTAGGACTAGCGGGGGCCGTAGCTCCTACAATGAGCAGTTCTTC. This encodes CASSFRTSGGRSSYNEQFF.

The V and J genes are TRBV19 and TRBJ1-5; possible D gene TRBD1, 6 bases. With 4 bases removed from V and 2 bases from J, the gap between germline ends came to 18 bases. The CDR3 consists of 17 residues. Germline CDR1 LNHDA, CDR2 SQIVND (reference sequence). The CDR3 region has the DNA TGTGCCAGTAGTAGATTCATGGACAGTGCGGGCAATCAGCCCCAGCATTTT. Translating gives CASSRFMDSAGNQPQHF.

The chain is built from TRBV30 and TRBJ2-2; D is unresolved. V shed 4 bases and J shed 5 bases, with 14 bases lying between them. Looked up from germline, CDR1 is GTSNPN and CDR2 is SVGIG (reference sequence). The CDR3 runs 14 residues. CDR3 residues: CAWTAGSTTGELFF. The CDR3 nucleotides are TGTGCCTGGACCGCCGGGTCCACAACCGGGGAGCTGTTTTTT.

V usage is TRBV5-8 and J usage is TRBJ2-2; 8 nucleotides agree with TRBD1. V lost 0 bases to trimming and J lost 3 bases; unmatched junction nucleotides: 1. The length of the CDR3 is 15 residues. Per germline, CDR1 SGHTS and CDR2 YDEGEE. The chain's CDR3 is CASSLGTGYTGELFF. The CDR3 DNA reads as TGTGCCAGCAGCTTGGGGACAGGGTACACCGGGGAGCTGTTTTTT.

The chain carries TRBV27 and TRBJ2-7, with 8 bases matching TRBD2. Germline CDR1 reads MNHEY; CDR2 reads SMNVEV (reference sequence). The CDR3 length is 14 residues. V dropped 3 bases and J dropped 5; count of bases not matched to a gene: 6. The CDR3 DNA reads TGTGCCAGCAGTTTGACAAGCGGGAGCGACGAGCAGTACTTC. This gives the protein CASSLTSGSDEQYF.

This chain connects TRBV11-2 to TRBJ1-1; unclear D gene. CDR1 is SGHAT, CDR2 FQNNGV, per germline. The CDR3 is made up of 14 amino acids. Trimming shortened V by 2 bases and J by 0 bases, and 7 bases separated the two germline ends. The CDR3 nucleotides are TGTGCCAGCAGCTTAATCCAGATGAACACTGAAGCTTTCTTT. This sequence encodes CASSLIQMNTEAFF.

The chain joins TRBV6-4 to TRBJ2-2; TRBD2 aligns across 9 bases. Germline V lookup: CDR1 MRHNA, CDR2 SNTAGT. The CDR3 has 15 amino acids. J lost 5 bases, V lost 3 bases, and 4 bases had no gene match. CDR3 amino acids: CASSEAGGGTGELFF. The CDR3 region has the DNA TGTGCCAGCAGTGAAGCGGGAGGAGGGACCGGGGAGCTGTTTTTT.

The gene calls are TRBV28 and TRBJ1-5; D not certain. The CDR3 is 16 residues long. In germline, CDR1 is MDHEN, CDR2 SYDVKM. V shed 3 bases and J shed 6 bases, with 18 bases lying between them. The CDR3 nucleotides read TGTGCCAGCAGTTTCTACGCCGGCCCGGGGAGTCAGCCCCAGCATTTT. The encoded protein is CASSFYAGPGSQPQHF.

In the case of this clone: Within the sample, other DNA sequences also encode this same CDR3. The V call is TRBV5-1, the J call TRBJ2-1; 9 bases agree with TRBD1. This CDR3 is built from 15 residues. Germline V gene sequence: CDR1 SGHRS, CDR2 YFSETQ. V trimming: 0 bases; J trimming: 2 bases; junction bases outside the gene matches: 0. The CDR3 loop reads CASSLGQGAYNEQFF. The CDR3 region has the DNA TGCGCCAGCAGCTTGGGACAGGGGGCCTACAATGAGCAGTTCTTC.

This rearrangement joins TRBV4-2 to TRBJ2-2, with a tentative D call TRBD1 (5 bases). Germline V gene sequence: CDR1 LGHNA, CDR2 YNFKEQ. Trimming cost V 10 bases and J 4 bases, with 19 bases left between them. The CDR3 sequence is 15 residues long. The CDR3 here is CANRRLAGSTGELFF. The CDR3 bases are TGTGCCAACAGACGCCTTGCAGGGTCCACCGGGGAGCTGTTTTTT.